This T cell receptor beta chain was profiled in a study of T cell responses to AZD1222 COVID-19 vaccine. Points from the study as a whole: Increased Spike-specific TCR breadth and depth were observed after two AZD1222 doses. Mostly white British, mostly female donors; authors suggested clonal diversity may be underestimated.

Of note for this clone: As yet, its antigen is unknown.

Profiling relied on immunoSEQ multiplex PCR, and the TCRdb table lists in-frame clones only, not all of them. The sample carries about 120,000 clones, approximately 90% recorded once. The sample consisted of peripheral blood, taken on day 0 of AZD1222 vaccination. The TCR comes from an adult in good health.

CDR3 sequence: CASSQLRQGNTEAFF. The CDR3 DNA reads as TGTGCCAGCAGCCAATTGCGACAGGGGAACACTGAAGCTTTCTTT. The chain couples TRBV3-1 (or the pseudogene TRBV3-2) to TRBJ1-1, with TRBD1 matching over 7 bases. The CDR3 length is 15 residues. V was pared by 2 bases and J by 1 base, with 4 bases of the junction left unmatched. The germline CDR1 and CDR2 sequences are LGHDT and YNNKEL (reference sequence).